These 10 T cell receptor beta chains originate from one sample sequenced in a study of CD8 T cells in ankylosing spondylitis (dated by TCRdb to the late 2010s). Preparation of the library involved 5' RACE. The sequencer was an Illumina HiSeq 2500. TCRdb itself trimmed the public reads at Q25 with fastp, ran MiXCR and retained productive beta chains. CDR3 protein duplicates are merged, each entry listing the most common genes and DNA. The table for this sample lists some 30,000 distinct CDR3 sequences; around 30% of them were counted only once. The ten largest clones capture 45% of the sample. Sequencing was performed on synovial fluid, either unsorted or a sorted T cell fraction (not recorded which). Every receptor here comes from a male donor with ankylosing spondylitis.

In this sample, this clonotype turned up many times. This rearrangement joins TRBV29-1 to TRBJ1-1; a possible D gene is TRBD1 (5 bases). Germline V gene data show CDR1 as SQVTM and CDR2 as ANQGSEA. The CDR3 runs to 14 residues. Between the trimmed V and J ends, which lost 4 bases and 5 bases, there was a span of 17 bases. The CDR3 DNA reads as TGCAGCGTTGTGGGTTCGGGGCGAGGAACTGAAGCTTTCTTT. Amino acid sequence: CSVVGSGRGTEAFF.

The DNA for the CDR3 is TGTGCCAGCAGCTTAGTTACTAGCGGGGTGAGCTACAATGAGCAGTTCTTC. It translates to CASSLVTSGVSYNEQFF. This chain connects TRBV7-4 to TRBJ2-1; 10 nucleotides match TRBD2. The CDR3 covers 17 residues. Germline V gives CDR1 SGHVT, CDR2 SQSDAQ. V shed 1 base and J 3 bases; nucleotides not matched to a gene: 6.

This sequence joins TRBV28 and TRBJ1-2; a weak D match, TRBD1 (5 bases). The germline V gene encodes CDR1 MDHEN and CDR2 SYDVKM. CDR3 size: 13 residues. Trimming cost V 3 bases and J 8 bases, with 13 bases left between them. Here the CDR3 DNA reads TGTGCCAGCAGTTTTCTGGACACGTCCGGCTACACCTTC. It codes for CASSFLDTSGYTF.

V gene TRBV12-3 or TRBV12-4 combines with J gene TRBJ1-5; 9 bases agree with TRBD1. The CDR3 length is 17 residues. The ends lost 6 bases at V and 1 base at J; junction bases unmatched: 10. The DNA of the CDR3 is TGTGCCAGCAGACCTTTACAGGGGGCCGGGAGCAATCAGCCCCAGCATTTT. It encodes CASRPLQGAGSNQPQHF.

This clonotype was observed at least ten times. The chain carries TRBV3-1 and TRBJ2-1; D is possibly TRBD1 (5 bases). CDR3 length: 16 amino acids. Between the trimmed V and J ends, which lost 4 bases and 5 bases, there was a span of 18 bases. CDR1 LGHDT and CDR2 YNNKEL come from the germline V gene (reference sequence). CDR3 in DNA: TGTGCCAGCAGCCCCACCGGGTGGGGCATAAACAATGAGCAGTTCTTC. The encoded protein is CASSPTGWGINNEQFF.

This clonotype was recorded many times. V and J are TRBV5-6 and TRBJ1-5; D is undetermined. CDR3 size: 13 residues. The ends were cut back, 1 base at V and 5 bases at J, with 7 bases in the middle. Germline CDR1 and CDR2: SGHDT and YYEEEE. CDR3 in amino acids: CASSLNEDQPQHF. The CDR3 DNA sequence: TGTGCCAGCAGCTTGAATGAGGATCAGCCCCAGCATTTT.

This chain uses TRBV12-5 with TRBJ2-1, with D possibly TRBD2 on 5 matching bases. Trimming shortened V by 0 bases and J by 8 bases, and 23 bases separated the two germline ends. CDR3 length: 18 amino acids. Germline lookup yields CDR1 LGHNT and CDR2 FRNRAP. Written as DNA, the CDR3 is TGTGCTAGTGGTTTGGTACGCCTGGAGCGGCCGGAGTTCTATGAGCAGTTCTTC. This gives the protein CASGLVRLERPEFYEQFF.

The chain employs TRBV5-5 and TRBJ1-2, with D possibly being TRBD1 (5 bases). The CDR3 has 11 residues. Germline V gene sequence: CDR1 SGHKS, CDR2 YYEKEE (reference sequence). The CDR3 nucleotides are TGTGCGGACCCGGGGCCGCCGGGGACCACCTTC. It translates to CADPGPPGTTF.

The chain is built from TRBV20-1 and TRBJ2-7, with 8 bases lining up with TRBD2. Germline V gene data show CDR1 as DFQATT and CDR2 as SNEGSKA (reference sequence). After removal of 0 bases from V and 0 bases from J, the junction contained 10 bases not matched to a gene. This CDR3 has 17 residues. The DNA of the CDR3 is TGCAGTGCTAGAGAGGCGGCTTCTAGCGGGTTCTCCTACGAGCAGTACGTC. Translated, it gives CSAREAASSGFSYEQYV.

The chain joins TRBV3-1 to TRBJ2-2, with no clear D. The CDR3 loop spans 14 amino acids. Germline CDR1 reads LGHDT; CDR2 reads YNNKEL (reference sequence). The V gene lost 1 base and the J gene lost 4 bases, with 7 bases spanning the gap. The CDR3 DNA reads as TGTGCCAGCAGCCAAGGGGAAGTCACCGGGGAGCTGTTTTTT. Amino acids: CASSQGEVTGELFF. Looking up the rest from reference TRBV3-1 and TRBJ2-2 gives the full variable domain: DTAVSQTPKYLVTQMGNDKSIKCEQNLGHDTMYWYKQDSKKFLKIMFSYNNKELIINETVPNRFSPKSPDKAHLNLHINSLELGDSAVYFCASSQGEVTGELFFGEGSRLTVL.